The entry below gives a single T cell receptor beta chain sequence along with its context. The protocol was immunoSEQ multiplex PCR, while the TCRdb copy is restricted to in-frame clones and leaves out a portion. The sample contains about 44,000 clones, under 90% of which appear only once. CDR1 and CDR2 (germline): SGDLS, YYNGEE. The CDR3 has 14 amino acids. V was pared by 6 bases and J by 5 bases, with 15 bases between. This sample was taken from a study of OX40 agonist ivuxolimab in advanced cancers. Blood was sampled at baseline, cycle 4 day 1, and cycle 7 day 1. This sequence was found in an adult with an advanced solid tumor such as melanoma, head and neck, liver or kidney cancer. The sequenced sample was CD4+ or CD8+ T cells sorted from blood, obtained in a trial of the OX40 agonist ivuxolimab. V is TRBV9 and J is TRBJ2-1; possibly TRBD2 for D (6 bases). CDR3 coding DNA: TGTGCCAGCACCAATAGCGGATTTGACAATGAGCAGTTCTTC. This sequence encodes CASTNSGFDNEQFF.